What follows are 23 T cell receptor beta chains derived from one specimen sequenced in a study of blood T cell repertoires in COVID-19. This table comes from immunoSEQ multiplex PCR, and its TCRdb copy is limited to in-frame clones, with some not included. This table has hundreds of thousands of clones, 85% to 90% appearing once. Material: PBMCs or T cells enriched from blood (not recorded which). These TCRs come from a man aged 25-45 years who had recovered from COVID-19.

The gene calls are TRBV27 and TRBJ2-3; 10 bases are shared with TRBD2. With 5 bases clipped from V and 0 bases from J, the junction kept 2 bases outside the gene matches. This CDR3 contains 15 residues. The germline CDR1 and CDR2 sequences are MNHEY and SMNVEV (reference sequence). The CDR3 sequence is CASSRAGGSTDTQYF. Written as DNA, the CDR3 is TGTGCCAGCAGTAGAGCGGGAGGGAGCACAGATACGCAGTATTTT.

V usage is TRBV6-5 and J usage is TRBJ1-6, with D tentatively TRBD1 (5 bases). The length of the CDR3 is 13 residues. V lost 0 bases, J lost 14 bases, and 11 bases lay in between. CDR1 is MNHEY and CDR2 is SVGAGI in the germline V gene. The CDR3 sequence: CASSYSIGGALHF. The CDR3 nucleotides read TGTGCCAGCAGTTACTCCATCGGGGGTGCCCTCCACTTT.

The chain couples TRBV2 to TRBJ1-6; a possible D gene is TRBD1 (6 bases). This CDR3 has 14 residues. Trimming cost V 7 bases and J 10 bases, with 17 bases left between them. CDR1 and CDR2 from the germline V gene are SNHLY and FYNNEI. CDR3 sequence reads: CASTLRGSGSPLHF. CDR3 DNA: TGTGCCAGCACTCTGAGGGGGTCCGGGTCACCCCTCCACTTT.

The V call is TRBV4-1, the J call TRBJ2-5; 11 nucleotides agree with TRBD2. The germline V gene has CDR1 MGHRA and CDR2 YSYEKL. V gave up 3 bases and J gave up 3 bases; unmatched junction bases: 9. The CDR3 consists of 17 residues. CDR3: CASSHPPGTSGEETQYF. Here the CDR3 DNA reads TGCGCCAGCAGCCATCCCCCCGGGACTAGCGGAGAAGAGACCCAGTACTTC.

J is TRBJ2-7 and V is TRBV11-2, with TRBD2 as a possible D gene (6 bases). V lost 5 bases, J lost 3 bases, and 20 bases lay in between. The CDR3 runs to 16 residues. In germline, CDR1 is SGHAT, CDR2 FQNNGV. The CDR3 DNA reads as TGTGCCAGCAGCCCCCTGAAACGGGAGAGTTACTACGAGCAGTACTTC. This translates into CASSPLKRESYYEQYF.

V gene TRBV2 combines with J gene TRBJ1-1, with D perhaps matching TRBD1 (5 bases). Germline V gene sequence: CDR1 SNHLY, CDR2 FYNNEI. The CDR3 length is 13 residues. Trimming took 5 bases from V and 11 from J, leaving 18 bases between them. The CDR3 bases are TGTGCCAGCAGTCAGTGGGATGAATACAGGGCTTTCTTT. Its translation: CASSQWDEYRAFF. Supplemented by reference TRBV2 and TRBJ1-1, the full variable domain reads EPEVTQTPSHQVTQMGQEVILRCVPISNHLYFYWYRQILGQKVEFLVSFYNNEISEKSEIFDDQFSVERPDGSNFTLKIRSTKLEDSAMYFCASSQWDEYRAFFGQGTRLTVV.

This clone was recorded once. The V gene is TRBV24-1, the J gene TRBJ2-6, with 7 nucleotides matching TRBD1. The CDR3 runs to 15 residues. Germline-derived CDR1 and CDR2 are KGHDR and SFDVKD. Unmatched junction bases numbered 4, after V lost 6 bases and J lost 3 bases. CDR3 DNA sequence: TGTGCCACCAGTCCAGGGGGTATTGGGGCCAACGTCCTGACTTTC. It yields the protein CATSPGGIGANVLTF.

The rearrangement links TRBV28 to TRBJ2-1; tentatively, D is TRBD2 (5 bases). Germline CDR1 and CDR2: MDHEN and SYDVKM. There are 17 residues in the CDR3. The V and J ends lost 4 bases and 2 bases respectively, with 18 bases between them. This CDR3 reads CASSSLRTGVAYNEQFF. The CDR3 DNA is TGTGCCAGCAGTTCCCTTAGGACTGGGGTGGCCTACAATGAGCAGTTCTTC.

The genes are TRBV13 and TRBJ1-1; no clear D gene. The CDR3 runs to 13 residues. V lost 2 bases to trimming and J lost 6 bases, with 10 bases between them. Germline CDR1 reads PRHDT; CDR2 reads FYEKMQ (reference sequence). CDR3 coding DNA: TGTGCCAGCAGCTTATTTATTTCGTCTGAAGCTTTCTTT. Translation gives CASSLFISSEAFF.

This chain uses TRBV28 with TRBJ2-3; D gene unclear. V was clipped by 6 bases and J by 7 bases, with 8 bases between them. The CDR3 is 11 amino acids. Germline-derived CDR1 and CDR2 are MDHEN and SYDVKM. The CDR3 region has the DNA TGTGCCAGCAGCCCCAGGAATACGCAGTATTTT. This sequence encodes CASSPRNTQYF.

The V gene is TRBV15, the J gene TRBJ1-4, with no clear D. CDR3 length: 11 amino acids. In germline, CDR1 is LNHNV, CDR2 YYDKDF (reference sequence). Trimming took 5 bases from V and 10 from J, leaving 8 bases between them. The DNA of the CDR3 is TGTGCCACCAGCGTTAGTGGAAAACTGTTTTTT. Amino acid sequence: CATSVSGKLFF.

The chain is built from TRBV25-1 and TRBJ2-3; no reliable D call. The CDR3 contains 18 residues. V was pared by 2 bases and J by 2 bases, with 20 bases between. Germline V gene sequence: CDR1 MGHDK, CDR2 SYGVNS. The CDR3 protein is CASSEDASSVRFTDTQYF. The CDR3 coding sequence is TGTGCCAGCAGTGAAGACGCGTCATCGGTCAGGTTCACAGATACGCAGTATTTT.

This clone appeared a few times. The J gene is TRBJ1-2, the V gene TRBV2; 8 bases line up with TRBD1. Germline V gene sequence: CDR1 SNHLY, CDR2 FYNNEI. V was pared by 6 bases and J by 8 bases, with 11 bases of the junction left unmatched. This CDR3 has 14 amino acids. DNA of the CDR3: TGTGCCAGCAGGGCAGGGGGCGCGAGGGGCGGCTACACCTTC. Its translation is CASRAGGARGGYTF.

The chain couples TRBV9 to TRBJ1-5; weak D call: TRBD1 (5 bases). Germline loops: CDR1 SGDLS, CDR2 YYNGEE. Trimming removed 3 bases from V and 4 bases from J, with 11 bases in between. The CDR3 runs to 14 residues. The CDR3 loop is CASSGGATNQPQHF. The CDR3 DNA reads TGTGCCAGCAGCGGTGGGGCTACTAATCAGCCCCAGCATTTT.

The chain has TRBV27 and TRBJ1-4; D is unresolved. Trimming removed 4 bases at V and 8 bases at J, with 14 bases between. Germline CDR1 MNHEY, CDR2 SMNVEV (reference sequence). This CDR3 is 14 amino acids long. The CDR3 loop reads CASSSTLSGEKLFF. The DNA for the CDR3 is TGTGCCAGCAGTTCCACCCTAAGCGGGGAAAAACTGTTTTTT.

V and J are TRBV3-1 (or the pseudogene TRBV3-2) and TRBJ2-4, with 7 positions matching TRBD1. The CDR3 has 14 amino acids. From germline, CDR1 is LGHDT and CDR2 YNNKEL (reference sequence). The V and J ends lost 3 bases and 7 bases, in that order; junction bases with no gene match: 6. CDR3: CASSQTGSSNIQYF. In DNA, the CDR3 is TGTGCCAGCAGCCAGACAGGGAGCAGCAACATTCAGTACTTC.

V is TRBV19 and J is TRBJ1-2, with D tentatively TRBD1 (5 bases). In germline, CDR1 is LNHDA, CDR2 SQIVND (reference sequence). The CDR3 contains 16 residues. Trimming left V 3 bases short and J 4 bases short, with 18 bases between. This chain's CDR3 is CASSIQLGPGGYGYTF. The CDR3 DNA sequence: TGTGCCAGTAGTATCCAGTTGGGTCCGGGGGGCTATGGCTACACCTTC.

With respect to this clone: The sample contains more than one DNA sequence encoding this CDR3. This chain uses TRBV27 with TRBJ1-5; 7 nucleotides agree with TRBD1. The CDR3 extends over 14 amino acids. In germline, CDR1 is MNHEY, CDR2 SMNVEV (reference sequence). After removal of 2 bases from V and 6 bases from J, the junction contained 4 bases not matched to a gene. The CDR3 loop is CASSLRQGGQPQHF. Here the CDR3 DNA reads TGTGCCAGCAGTTTAAGACAGGGAGGTCAGCCCCAGCATTTT.

This clone was counted only a few times. This sequence joins TRBV5-4 and TRBJ1-2; D uncertain. CDR3 length: 14 residues. V was trimmed by 8 bases and J by 4 bases, leaving 18 bases between them. Germline CDR1 and CDR2: SGHNT and YYREEE (reference sequence). Here the CDR3 reads CARELPRLCYGYTF. CDR3 bases: TGTGCCAGGGAGCTACCTCGCCTTTGCTATGGCTACACCTTC.

The rearrangement joins TRBV4-1 to TRBJ2-7, with 9 nucleotides matching TRBD2. Germline CDR1 reads MGHRA; CDR2 reads YSYEKL. The CDR3 is 15 residues long. V trimming: 3 bases; J trimming: 1 base; junction bases outside the gene matches: 4. The CDR3 is CASSQGREGSYEQYF. The CDR3 nucleotides read TGCGCCAGCAGCCAGGGGCGGGAGGGATCCTACGAGCAGTACTTC.

V usage is TRBV16 and J usage is TRBJ2-1, with 12 bases aligning to TRBD2. Germline assignment: CDR1 KGHSY and CDR2 FQNENV. The CDR3 runs 16 residues. After removal of 3 bases from V and 7 bases from J, the junction contained 7 bases not matched to a gene. The DNA for the CDR3 is TGTGCCAGCAGCCATCGGACTAGCGGGAATTTTAATGAGCAGTTCTTC. Protein sequence: CASSHRTSGNFNEQFF.

The chain couples TRBV18 to TRBJ2-3; weak D call: TRBD2 (5 bases). CDR3 length equals 14 residues. Per germline, CDR1 KGHSH and CDR2 LQKENI. Trimming left V 6 bases short and J 1 base short, with 11 bases between. The CDR3 region has the DNA TGTGCCAGCTCCCTTGTGCGGGGCACAGATACGCAGTATTTT. Protein product: CASSLVRGTDTQYF.

This chain links TRBV28 with TRBJ1-1; 7 nucleotides align to TRBD1. Unmatched junction bases numbered 8, after V lost 5 bases and J lost 5 bases. CDR1 is MDHEN, CDR2 SYDVKM, per germline. This CDR3 has 14 residues. Here the CDR3 DNA reads TGTGCCAGCAGTGTGACAGGGTTCGGAACTGAAGCTTTCTTT. Translated: CASSVTGFGTEAFF. The whole variable domain, remainder taken from reference TRBV28 and TRBJ1-1, is DVKVTQSSRYLVKRTGEKVFLECVQDMDHENMFWYRQDPGLGLRLIYFSYDVKMKEKGDIPEGYSVSREKKERFSLILESASTNQTSMYLCASSVTGFGTEAFFGQGTRLTVV.